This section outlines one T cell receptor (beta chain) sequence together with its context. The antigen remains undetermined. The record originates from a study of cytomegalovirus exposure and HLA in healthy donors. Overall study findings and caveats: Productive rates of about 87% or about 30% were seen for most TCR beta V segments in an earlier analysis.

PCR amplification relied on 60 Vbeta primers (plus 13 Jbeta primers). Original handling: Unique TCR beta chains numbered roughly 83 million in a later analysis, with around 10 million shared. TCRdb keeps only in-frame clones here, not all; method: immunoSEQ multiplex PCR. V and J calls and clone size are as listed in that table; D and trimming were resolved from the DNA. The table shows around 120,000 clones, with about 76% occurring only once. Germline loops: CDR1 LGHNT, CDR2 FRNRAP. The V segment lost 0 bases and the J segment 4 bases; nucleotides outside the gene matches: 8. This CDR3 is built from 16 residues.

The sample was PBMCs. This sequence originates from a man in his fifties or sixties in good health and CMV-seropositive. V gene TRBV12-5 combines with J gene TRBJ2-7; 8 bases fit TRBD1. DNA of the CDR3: TGTGCTAGTGGTTTGGTACTCGGGACAGGTCCTTACGAGCAGTACTTC. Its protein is CASGLVLGTGPYEQYF.